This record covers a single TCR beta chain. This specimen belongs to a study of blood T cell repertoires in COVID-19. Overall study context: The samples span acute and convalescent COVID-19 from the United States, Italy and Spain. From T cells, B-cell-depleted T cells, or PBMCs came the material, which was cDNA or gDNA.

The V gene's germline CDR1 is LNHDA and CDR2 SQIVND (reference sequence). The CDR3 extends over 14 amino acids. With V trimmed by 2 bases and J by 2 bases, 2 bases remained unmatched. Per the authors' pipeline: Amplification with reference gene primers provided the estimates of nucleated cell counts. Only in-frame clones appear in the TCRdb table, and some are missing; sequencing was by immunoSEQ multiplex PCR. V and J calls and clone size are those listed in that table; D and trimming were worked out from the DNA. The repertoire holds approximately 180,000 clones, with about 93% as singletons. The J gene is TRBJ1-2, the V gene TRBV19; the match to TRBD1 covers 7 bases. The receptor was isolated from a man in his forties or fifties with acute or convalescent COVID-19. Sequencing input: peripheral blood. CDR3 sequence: CASSITGANYGYTF. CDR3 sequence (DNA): TGTGCCAGTAGTATAACAGGGGCGAACTATGGCTACACCTTC.